This TCR beta chain was identified during a study of shared T cell receptors in the human thymus (dated by TCRdb to the early 2020s). Regarding the study in general: The study examined how self-reactive, shared T-cell receptor alpha chains are generated in the human thymus.

In the germline V gene (reference sequence), CDR1 corresponds to MNHNY and CDR2 to SVGAGI. The CDR3 goes from the cysteine to the phenylalanine over 13 residues. CDR3 DNA is the only sequence kept; it has 39 bases, read in frame from the first base. Between the V and J ends, shortened by 7 bases and 8 bases respectively, the junction contains 14 bases. With respect to this clone: It has no known antigen specificity. Within one base of it there is no much larger clone, and no base qualities were kept.

The library came from the immunoSEQ multiplex PCR assay. TCRdb re-hosts the immuneACCESS table, in-frame sequences only. Its copies lack some clones; in the studies checked, an unresolved V gene accounts for under half of them, and the cause for the rest is not known. The sample profile shows roughly 660,000 clones; over 75% of them were found once. The ten most abundant clones make up 0.0085% to 0.012% of the sample. Separately, the same data were catalogued under a study of human thymus T cells. From that second study: Immunologically healthy infants undergoing open corrective cardiac surgery for congenital heart defects in Finland were used as donors. Thymus tissue was collected as surgical resects that were removed during corrective cardiac surgery. Both the thymic and the peripheral blood repertoires appeared to show biased V and J gene segment usage. The related research reported highly overlapping thymic TCR repertoires among unrelated individuals. The study characterized TCR alpha and beta repertoires from seven to nine infant thymus samples and a few related peripheral blood samples. The infant donors were about 7 to 250 days old, and the cohort included six males and a couple of females. After being mechanically released from the tissue, thymocytes were kept at -70 degrees C in pellets of roughly 9.5-32 million cells. Genomic DNA was extracted from frozen cell pellets with a QIAsymphony instrument. The immunoSEQ multiplex PCR assay was used to amplify the TCRB and TCRAD loci from a standardized amount of quality-controlled genomic DNA. Amplicons spanned the V(D)J region at a length sufficient to cover the CDR3 and identify V and J genes. Through the commercial immunoSEQ service, the amplicons were sequenced on an Illumina platform. Primer bias and sequencing errors were corrected using previously described methods, and TCRAD and TCRB definitions followed the IMGT database. The repertoires were analysed using immunoSEQ Analyzer 3.0 and VDJTools for basic statistics, V/J segment usage, diversity estimates, rarefaction and pairwise overlap. To estimate diversity, the Chao1, ChaoE, Efron-Thisted, Shannon and inverse Simpson indices were applied, and diversity was also estimated on datasets down-sampled to the smallest sample. Repertoire overlap was determined by strict matching of CDR3 nucleotide sequence, V gene and J gene, and Jaccard-based multidimensional scaling clustering was applied. Thymus samples yielded on average approximately 840,000 unique TCRB clonotypes, compared with 80,000 to 85,000 from blood samples.

This sequence uses TRBV6-6 and TRBJ1-4; the D gene is perhaps TRBD1, from 5 matching bases. The sequenced material came from thymocytes. The sequence derives from a boy in the first two years of life with a congenital heart defect. Donor details come from another sample of the same person, matched by shared clones. The DNA is as follows: TGTGCCAGCACCTTCGGACGGGGGGAAAAACTGTTTTTT. It codes for CASTFGRGEKLFF.